One sample yielded the 6 T cell receptor beta chains listed below, sequenced in a study of T cell responses to AZD1222 COVID-19 vaccine. Sequencing was performed with immunoSEQ multiplex PCR; in TCRdb, only in-frame clones are kept and a portion is missing. The profile shows some 180,000 clones, approximately 90% of them singletons. Sequenced material: peripheral blood, taken on day 0 of AZD1222 vaccination. All receptors derive from an adult in good health.

This chain links TRBV19 with TRBJ1-1, with 7 bases identical to TRBD1. The CDR3 has 14 amino acids. The germline gives CDR1 LNHDA, CDR2 SQIVND (reference sequence). V was clipped by 7 bases and J by 1 base; unmatched bases: 6. In DNA form, the CDR3 reads TGTGCCAGTAATCGGGACAGCCCGAACACTGAAGCTTTCTTT. It translates to CASNRDSPNTEAFF.

The chain employs TRBV28 and TRBJ2-7, with D maybe TRBD2 (6 bases). Germline CDR1 and CDR2: MDHEN and SYDVKM. The CDR3 consists of 14 residues. V lost 5 bases to trimming and J lost 5 bases, with 16 bases between them. DNA of the CDR3: TGTGCCAGCAGTCCGTACGGGACTTCGGACGAGCAGTACTTC. Encoded protein: CASSPYGTSDEQYF.

V and J are TRBV19 and TRBJ2-7, with 13 positions matching TRBD2. The CDR3 is 17 amino acids. The germline V gene encodes CDR1 LNHDA and CDR2 SQIVND (reference sequence). V dropped 1 base and J dropped 3; count of bases not matched to a gene: 6. This CDR3 is CASSIGQGLAGVYEQYF. The DNA of the CDR3 is TGTGCCAGTAGTATAGGTCAAGGACTAGCGGGAGTCTACGAGCAGTACTTC.

The chain carries TRBV28 and TRBJ2-7; D gene ambiguous. The CDR3 is made up of 14 amino acids. The V end lost 8 bases, the J end lost 1 base, and 15 bases lay between the germline ends. The V gene's germline CDR1 is MDHEN and CDR2 SYDVKM. The chain's CDR3 is CASSGSLGSYEQYF. Here the CDR3 DNA reads TGTGCCAGCTCTGGGTCCCTGGGGTCCTACGAGCAGTACTTC.

The rearrangement joins TRBV27 to TRBJ1-2, with D unresolved. The CDR3 contains 14 residues. Germline V gene data show CDR1 as MNHEY and CDR2 as SMNVEV (reference sequence). V lost 3 bases and J lost 2, with 10 bases in between. The CDR3 sequence: CASSLNRENYGYTF. The CDR3 coding sequence is TGTGCCAGCAGTTTGAACAGAGAAAACTATGGCTACACCTTC.

The rearrangement uses TRBV9 and TRBJ2-3; D not resolved. In germline, CDR1 is SGDLS, CDR2 YYNGEE. The CDR3 covers 14 residues. V lost 0 bases to trimming and J lost 0 bases, with 5 bases between them. DNA for the CDR3: TGTGCCAGCAGCGTAGAGCCTAGCACAGATACGCAGTATTTT. It codes for CASSVEPSTDTQYF.